This T cell receptor (beta chain) was captured in a study of T cells in Graves' hyperthyroidism and ophthalmopathy. General study points: The majority of expanded thyroid clonotypes above 0.001 also appeared in blood.

This clonotype was detected ten times or more. Its cognate antigen is unknown. Patients affected by ophthalmopathy presented a Clinical Activity Score of at least 3, a NOSPECS grade of at least 4, and disease duration below 3 months. Uncontrolled infection, other autoimmune disease, pregnancy or lactation barred patients from enrollment. The PBMCs were sourced from fresh peripheral blood (about 10 ml). The germline CDR1 and CDR2 sequences are MNHEY and SMNVEV (reference sequence). Between the trimmed V and J ends, which lost 2 bases and 4 bases, there was a span of 9 bases. This CDR3 contains 14 residues. TCR beta CDR3 regions were amplified from RNA transcripts. The TCR CDR3 was amplified in a first-round RT-PCR using the HTBI primer set. TCRdb processed the multiplex PCR reads anew with MiXCR; each CDR3 protein has one entry. The profile shows approximately 600,000 distinct CDR3 sequences, about 14% of them singletons.

The sample was blood. The chain is built from TRBV27 and TRBJ1-5; D is perhaps TRBD1 (5 bases). This TCR came from a woman aged 18-35 years with Graves' ophthalmopathy. Written as DNA, the CDR3 is TGTGCCAGCAGTTTAACGGCAGGGAATCAGCCCCAGCATTTT. Translation: CASSLTAGNQPQHF.